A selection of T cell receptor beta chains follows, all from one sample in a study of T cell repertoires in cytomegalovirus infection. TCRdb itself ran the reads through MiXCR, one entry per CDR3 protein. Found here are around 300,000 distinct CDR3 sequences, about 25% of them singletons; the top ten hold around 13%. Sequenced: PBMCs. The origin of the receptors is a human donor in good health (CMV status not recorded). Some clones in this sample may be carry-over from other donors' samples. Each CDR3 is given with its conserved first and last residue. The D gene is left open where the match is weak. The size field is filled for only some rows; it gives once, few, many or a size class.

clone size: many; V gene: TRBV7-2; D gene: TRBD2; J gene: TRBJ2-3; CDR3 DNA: TGTGCCAGCAGTCGGCGACTAGCCTTTACAGATACGCAGTATTTT; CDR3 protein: CASSRRLAFTDTQYF
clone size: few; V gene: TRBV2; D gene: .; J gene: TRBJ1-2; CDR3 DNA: TGTGCCAGCAGTGACCTCAACTATGGCTACACCTTC; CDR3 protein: CASSDLNYGYTF
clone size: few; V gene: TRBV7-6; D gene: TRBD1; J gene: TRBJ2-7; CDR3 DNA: TGTGCCAGCAGCCCAGGGGGTTCTAGCTCCTACGAGCAGTACTTC; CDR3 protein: CASSPGGSSSYEQYF
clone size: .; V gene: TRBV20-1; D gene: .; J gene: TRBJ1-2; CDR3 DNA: TGCAGTGCTAGCGCCGGATTCTATGGCTACACCTTC; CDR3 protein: CSASAGFYGYTF
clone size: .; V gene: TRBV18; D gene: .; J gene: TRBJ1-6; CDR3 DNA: TGTGCCAGCTCACCACTGGACCAAGGAGAATCACCCCTCCACTTT; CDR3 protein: CASSPLDQGESPLHF
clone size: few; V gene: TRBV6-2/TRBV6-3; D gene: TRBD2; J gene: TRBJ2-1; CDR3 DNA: TGTGCCAGCACCGTAGCGGGAGGGCCAAGCAATGAGCAGTTCTTC; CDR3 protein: CASTVAGGPSNEQFF
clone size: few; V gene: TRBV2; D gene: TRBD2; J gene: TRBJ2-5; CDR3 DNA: TGTGCCAGCAGGAGAGCGGGGCGCGAGACCCAGTACTTC; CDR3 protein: CASRRAGRETQYF
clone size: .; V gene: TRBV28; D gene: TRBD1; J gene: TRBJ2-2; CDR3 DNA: TGTGCCAGCAGTTCCGCGGGACAGGGGATCGGGGAGCTGTTTTTT; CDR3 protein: CASSSAGQGIGELFF
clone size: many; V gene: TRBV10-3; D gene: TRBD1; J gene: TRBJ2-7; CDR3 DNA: TGTGCCATCAGGACAGGGCTTTACGAGCAGTACTTC; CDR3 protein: CAIRTGLYEQYF
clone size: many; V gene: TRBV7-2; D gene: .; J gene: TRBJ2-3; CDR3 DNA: TGTGCCAGTTCTAAGGACAGCGGGATGGGGTCAGATACGCAGTATTTT; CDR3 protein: CASSKDSGMGSDTQYF
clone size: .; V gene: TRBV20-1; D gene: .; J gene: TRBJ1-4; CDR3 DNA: TGCAGTGCTAGACAGACAACCCCCGAAAAACTGTTTTTT; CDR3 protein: CSARQTTPEKLFF
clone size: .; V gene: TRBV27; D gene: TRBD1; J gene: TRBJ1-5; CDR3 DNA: TGTGCCAGCAGTTTCACAGGGGCAGAGAATCAGCCCCAGCATTTT; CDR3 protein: CASSFTGAENQPQHF
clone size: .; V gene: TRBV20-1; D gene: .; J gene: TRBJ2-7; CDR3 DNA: TGCAGTGCTAGAGTTCAGGGACGGCTTATGGACGAGCAGTACTTC; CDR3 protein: CSARVQGRLMDEQYF
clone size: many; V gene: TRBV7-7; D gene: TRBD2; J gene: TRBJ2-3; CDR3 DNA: TGTGCCAGCAGCGTAGGACTAGCGGTCACAGATACGCAGTATTTT; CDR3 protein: CASSVGLAVTDTQYF
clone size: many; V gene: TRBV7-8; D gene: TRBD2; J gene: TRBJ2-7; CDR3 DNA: TGTGCCAGCAGCCCATCCCGCGGGAGCCACGAGCAGTACTTC; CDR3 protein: CASSPSRGSHEQYF
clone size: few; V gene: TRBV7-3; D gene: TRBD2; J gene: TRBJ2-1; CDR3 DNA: TGTGCCAGCAGCTCCAGGGAGGGTGAGCAGTTCTTC; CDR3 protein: CASSSREGEQFF
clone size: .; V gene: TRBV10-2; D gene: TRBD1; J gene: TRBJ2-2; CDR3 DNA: TGCGCCAGCAGTTCCAGGGGAAGGGGGCTACCCGGGGAGCTGTTTTTT; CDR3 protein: CASSSRGRGLPGELFF
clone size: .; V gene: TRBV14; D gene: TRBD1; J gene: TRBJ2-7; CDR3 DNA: TGTGCCAGCAGCCAAGGTGGGGTCAACTGGGACAGTCGCCTGGCCGAGCAGTACTTC; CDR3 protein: CASSQGGVNWDSRLAEQYF
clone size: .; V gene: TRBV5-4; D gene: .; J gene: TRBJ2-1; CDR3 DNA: TGTGCCAGCAGCGCCCCGGGGGGCCCCCACAATGAGCAGTTCTTC; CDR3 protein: CASSAPGGPHNEQFF
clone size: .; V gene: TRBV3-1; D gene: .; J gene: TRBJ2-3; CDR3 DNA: TGTGCCAGCAGCCAAGCGAGAGCGCAGTATTTT; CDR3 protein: CASSQARAQYF
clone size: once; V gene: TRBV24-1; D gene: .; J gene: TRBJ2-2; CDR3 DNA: TGTGCCACGAACAGCTTCACCGGGGAGCTGTTTTTT; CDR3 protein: CATNSFTGELFF
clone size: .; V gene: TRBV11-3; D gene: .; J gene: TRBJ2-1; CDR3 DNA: TGTGCCAGCAGCTTAATAGAAAATGGTGAGCAGTTCTTC; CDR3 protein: CASSLIENGEQFF
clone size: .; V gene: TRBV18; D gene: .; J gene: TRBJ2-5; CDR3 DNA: TGTGCCACCAGTCGTATAAACGGGGGAGAGACCCAGTACTTC; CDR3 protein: CATSRINGGETQYF
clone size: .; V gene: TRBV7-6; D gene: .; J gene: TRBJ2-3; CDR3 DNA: TGTGCCAGCAGCTCCGGACATCGCACAGATACGCAGTATTTT; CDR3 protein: CASSSGHRTDTQYF
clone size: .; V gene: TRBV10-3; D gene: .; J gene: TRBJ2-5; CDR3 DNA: TGTGCCATCAGTGAGTCGGGGCAGAAAAGGGAGACCCAGTACTTC; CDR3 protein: CAISESGQKRETQYF
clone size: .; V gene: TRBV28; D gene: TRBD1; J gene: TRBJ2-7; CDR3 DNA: TGTGCCAGCAGTTTAGGGACAGACCTCTACGAGCAGTACTTC; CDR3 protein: CASSLGTDLYEQYF
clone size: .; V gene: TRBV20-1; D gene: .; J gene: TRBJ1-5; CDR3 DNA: TGCAGTGCGTGGCACCCGGAAGGCAATCAGCCCCAGCATTTT; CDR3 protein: CSAWHPEGNQPQHF
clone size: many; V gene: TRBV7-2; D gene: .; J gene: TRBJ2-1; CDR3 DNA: TGTGCCAGCTCTCCCGAGGGGGGCGTCAATGAGCAGTTCTTC; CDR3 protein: CASSPEGGVNEQFF
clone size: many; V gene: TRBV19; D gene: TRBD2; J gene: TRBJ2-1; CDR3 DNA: TGTGCCAGTAGGGAGACTAGCGGGACCCACTACAATGAGCAGTTCTTC; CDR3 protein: CASRETSGTHYNEQFF
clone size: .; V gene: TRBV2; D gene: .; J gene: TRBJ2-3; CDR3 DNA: TGTGCCAGCAGTGGTGGCCGCCGGGAAGGAAGCACAGATACGCAGTATTTT; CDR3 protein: CASSGGRREGSTDTQYF
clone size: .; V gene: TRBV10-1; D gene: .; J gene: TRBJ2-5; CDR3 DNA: TGCGCCGTCCGGGTCCTAGGCCAGACCTCGGAGGAGACCCAGTACTTC; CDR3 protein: CAVRVLGQTSEETQYF
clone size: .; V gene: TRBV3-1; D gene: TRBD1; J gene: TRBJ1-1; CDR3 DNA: TGTGCCAGCAGCCAGGGGACAGGGGGTCTGACGGGCACTGAAGCTTTCTTT; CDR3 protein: CASSQGTGGLTGTEAFF
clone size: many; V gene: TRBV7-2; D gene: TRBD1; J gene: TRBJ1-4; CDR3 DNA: TGTGCCAGCAGCTCGAGGACAGGGAGGGAAAAACTGTTTTTT; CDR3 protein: CASSSRTGREKLFF
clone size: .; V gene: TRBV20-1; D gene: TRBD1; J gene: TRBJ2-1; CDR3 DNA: TGCAGTGCTGTCACAGGGGAAGTCAATGAGCAGTTCTTC; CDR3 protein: CSAVTGEVNEQFF
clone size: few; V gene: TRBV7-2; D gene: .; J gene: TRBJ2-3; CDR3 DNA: TGTGCCAGCACCCCGATACGGGACATCACAGATACGCAGTATTTT; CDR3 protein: CASTPIRDITDTQYF
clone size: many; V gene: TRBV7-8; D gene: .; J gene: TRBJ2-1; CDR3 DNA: TGTGCCAGCAGCTTTGGATTAGTGGGGAGCTCCTACAATGAGCAGTTCTTC; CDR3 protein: CASSFGLVGSSYNEQFF
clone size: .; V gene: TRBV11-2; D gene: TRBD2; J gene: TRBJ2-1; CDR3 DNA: TGTGCCAGCAGCCGGGGACTAGCGGCGTCTGAGGAGCAGTTCTTC; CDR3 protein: CASSRGLAASEEQFF
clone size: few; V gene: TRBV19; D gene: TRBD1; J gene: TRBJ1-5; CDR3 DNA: TGTGCCAGTAAACCCCGACCCGGGACAGGGTACCAGCCCCAGCATTTT; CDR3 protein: CASKPRPGTGYQPQHF
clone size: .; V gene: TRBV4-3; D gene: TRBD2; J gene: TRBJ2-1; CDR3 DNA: TGCGCCAGCAGCCAGGCGAGAGCGGGAGATGACTACAATGAGCAGTTCTTC; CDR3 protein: CASSQARAGDDYNEQFF
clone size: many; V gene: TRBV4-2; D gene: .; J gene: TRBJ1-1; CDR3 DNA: TGTGCCAGCAGCCTGGTTTCGGGCCGCACTGAAGCTTTCTTT; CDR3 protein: CASSLVSGRTEAFF
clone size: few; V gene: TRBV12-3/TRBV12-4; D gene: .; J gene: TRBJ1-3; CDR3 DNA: TGTGCCAGCAGTTCATTCGTAGGAAACACCATATATTTT; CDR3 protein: CASSSFVGNTIYF
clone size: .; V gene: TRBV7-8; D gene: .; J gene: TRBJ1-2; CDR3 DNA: TGTGCCAGCAGCCGCAGGGGCTCAAACTATGGCTACACCTTC; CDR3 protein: CASSRRGSNYGYTF
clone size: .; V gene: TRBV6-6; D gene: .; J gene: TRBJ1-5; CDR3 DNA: TGTGCCAGCAGTTACAGCCGGCAGAGGAGGAATCAGCCCCAGCATTTT; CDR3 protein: CASSYSRQRRNQPQHF
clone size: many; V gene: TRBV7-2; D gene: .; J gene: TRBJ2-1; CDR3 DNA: TGTGCCAGCAGCTTAAATGAACTTCTTGAGCAGTTCTTC; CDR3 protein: CASSLNELLEQFF
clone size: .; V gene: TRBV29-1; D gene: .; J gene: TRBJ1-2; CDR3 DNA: TGCAGCGCCCCACAGGGCAACTATGGCTACACCTTC; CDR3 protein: CSAPQGNYGYTF
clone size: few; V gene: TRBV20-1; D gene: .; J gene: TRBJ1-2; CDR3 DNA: TGCAGTGAGGGGTCCCTTAACTATGGCTACACCTTC; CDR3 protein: CSEGSLNYGYTF
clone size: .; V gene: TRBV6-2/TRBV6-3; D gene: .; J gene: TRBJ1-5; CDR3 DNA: TGTGCCAGCAGTTATTACGGTCAGCCCCAGCATTTT; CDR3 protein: CASSYYGQPQHF
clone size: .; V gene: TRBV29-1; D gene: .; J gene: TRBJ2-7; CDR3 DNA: TGCAGCGTAAGACGGACAGAAGCCTACGAGCAGTACTTC; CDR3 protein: CSVRRTEAYEQYF
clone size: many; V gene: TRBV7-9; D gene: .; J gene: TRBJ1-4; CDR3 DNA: TGTGCCAGCACCCTGATGAAGCCCCCCCGAGCAACTAATGAAAAACTGTTTTTT; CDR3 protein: CASTLMKPPRATNEKLFF
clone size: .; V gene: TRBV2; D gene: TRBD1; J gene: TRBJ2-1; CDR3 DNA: TGTGCCAGCAGTGTGGACAGGGGGCTGGATGAGCAGTTCTTC; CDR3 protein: CASSVDRGLDEQFF
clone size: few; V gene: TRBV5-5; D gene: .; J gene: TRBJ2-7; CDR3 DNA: TGTGCCAGCAGCGGGACCGCAGGGTACTCCTACGAGCAGTACTTC; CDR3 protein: CASSGTAGYSYEQYF
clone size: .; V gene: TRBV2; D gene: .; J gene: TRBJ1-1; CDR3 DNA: TGTGCCAGCAAGGGAACAGAAACTGAAGCTTTCTTT; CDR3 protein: CASKGTETEAFF
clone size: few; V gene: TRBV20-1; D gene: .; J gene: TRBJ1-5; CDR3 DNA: TGCAGTGCTAGAGATCACGGGGCCGGGAGCAATCAGCCCCAGCATTTT; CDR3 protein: CSARDHGAGSNQPQHF
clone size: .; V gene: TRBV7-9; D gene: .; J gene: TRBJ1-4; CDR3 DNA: TGTGCCAGCACCTCTGGGAGGGTAGGGGAAAAACTGTTTTTT; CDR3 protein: CASTSGRVGEKLFF
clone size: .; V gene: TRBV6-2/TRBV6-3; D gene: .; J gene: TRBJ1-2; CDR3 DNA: TGTGCCAGCACTTACAGGCAAGACAGCAACTATGGCTACACCTTC; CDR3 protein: CASTYRQDSNYGYTF
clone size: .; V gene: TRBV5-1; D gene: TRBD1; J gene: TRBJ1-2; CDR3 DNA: TGCGCCAGCAGAAGGGGGCAGGGGGCGCAAGGCTACACCTTC; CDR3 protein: CASRRGQGAQGYTF
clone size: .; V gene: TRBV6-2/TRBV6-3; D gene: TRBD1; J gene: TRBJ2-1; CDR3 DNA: TGTGCCAGCAGTTCGGGACAGGGGGCAGACGAGCAGTTCTTC; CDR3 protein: CASSSGQGADEQFF
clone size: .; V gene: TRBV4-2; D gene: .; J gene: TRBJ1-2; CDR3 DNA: TGTGCCAGCAGCCAAGATCCGCAGGGAAGTAATGGCTACACCTTC; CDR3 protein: CASSQDPQGSNGYTF
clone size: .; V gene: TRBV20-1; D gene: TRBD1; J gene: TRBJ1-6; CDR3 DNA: TGCAGTGCGAGCACAGGGGCTGAATCACCCCTCCACTTT; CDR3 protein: CSASTGAESPLHF